The clone carrying this T cell receptor beta chain was counted only a few times. After constant-region reverse-primer amplification, full-length variable regions underwent semi-nested PCR with Nested Universal Primer A. TCRdb processed the 5' RACE reads anew with MiXCR; each CDR3 protein has one entry. The sample holds nearly 55,000 distinct CDR3 sequences, approximately 25% seen once. Naive CD4+ T cells were purified with Tregs depleted by CD25. The CDR3 length is 13 residues. From germline, CDR1 is SGDLS and CDR2 YYNGEE. V dropped 0 bases and J dropped 4 bases, with 5 bases sitting between them. The rearrangement uses TRBV9 and TRBJ1-3; a weak D match, TRBD1 (5 bases). The clonotype originates from a female donor with breast cancer. The sequenced material came from tumor-infiltrating naive CD4+ T cells sorted from the breast tumor. Subset of the sample: naive CD4+ T cells, CD4+CD45RA+CD25-. The chain's CDR3 is CASSVDRGNTIYF. CDR3 bases: TGTGCCAGCAGCGTAGACAGGGGAAACACCATATATTTT.